This entry is about one T cell receptor beta chain. Participants, roughly 18 to 89 years old, spanned approximately 26 US areas. Participants reported their clinical history, and cohort assignment relied on those reports. This sample is part of a study of blood T cell repertoires in COVID-19. Method: immunoSEQ multiplex PCR; TCRdb's copy keeps in-frame clones and lacks some. The repertoire holds 200,000 or so clones, with approximately 90% as singletons. V dropped 0 bases and J dropped 6 bases, with 16 bases sitting between them. Germline V CDR1 and CDR2: SGHRS, YFSETQ. CDR3 length: 15 residues. The chain is built from TRBV5-1 and TRBJ2-7; perhaps TRBD2 as D (6 bases). The sequenced sample was PBMCs or T cells enriched from blood (not recorded which). The clonotype originates from a woman aged 40 to 50 with acute COVID-19. The CDR3 loop reads CASSLENSRGIEQYF. The CDR3 DNA follows: TGCGCCAGCAGCTTGGAAAATTCTCGGGGGATCGAGCAGTACTTC. Supplemented by reference TRBV5-1 and TRBJ2-7, the full variable domain reads KAGVTQTPRYLIKTRGQQVTLSCSPISGHRSVSWYQQTPGQGLQFLFEYFSETQRNKGNFPGRFSGRQFSNSRSEMNVSTLELGDSALYLCASSLENSRGIEQYFGPGTRLTVT.